This T cell receptor (beta chain) is from a study of cytomegalovirus exposure and HLA in healthy donors (dated by TCRdb to 2016 to 2017). For the study in its entirety: In an earlier analysis of approximately 500 of the donors, approximately 300 Gb of sequence data and 117 million unique TCR beta sequences from about 180 million T cells were reported. A separate validation cohort of over a hundred different subjects was used in addition to the 666-subject first cohort. All discovery cohort repertoires had been generated on a single sequencing platform. To decide whether each TCR beta V gene segment behaved as functional or pseudogenic, an earlier analysis of some 570 of the donors relied on high-throughput TCR beta sequencing. Both class I and class II loci were covered by HLA typing, at four-digit resolution. An early release covering 550 to 650 HLA-typed donors comprised about 310 gigabases of sequencing data and roughly 86 million unique TCR sequences. Donor age, sex, ethnicity and CMV serostatus were collected together with the repertoire data. In a later analysis, previously published TCR beta repertoires from several hundred donors were re-analyzed and high-resolution HLA genotyping was added so that TCR occurrence patterns could be studied. On average, 235,054 unique TCR beta nucleotide sequences were sequenced per donor among about 400 genotyped donors of the cohort, with 15% to 20% of those sequences being non-productive. The study was designed to test whether signatures of past pathogen exposure could be identified by cataloging public T cell receptors. Genome-wide SNP genotypes for about 60% of the roughly 670 donors were used in a later genetic analysis, which treated that subset as a discovery cohort. Typing coverage differed by locus: A, B, C, DRB1 and DQB1 were typed in about 620-630 donors, DQA1 in approximately 520, DPA1 in some 610, and DPB1 in 450 to 480. The study combined high-throughput TCR immunosequencing, statistical association of individual TCRs with disease status, and machine learning to predict cytomegalovirus infection status. Using immunosequencing, the study profiled T cell repertoires from 666 subjects and related those repertoires to cytomegalovirus serostatus. Four to six DR-DQ haplotypes were handled as single units for association and clustering, since linkage in the cohort was strong. In the later analysis, no new phenotypic data were used to find candidate immune exposures; instead, reliance was placed on TCR beta sequences and their occurrence across donors. Of the roughly 400 genotyped donors, about 80% fell in the genetic ancestry cluster associated with self-reported Caucasian donors. Summary of the overall study and its limitations: In an earlier analysis of about 600 of the donors, most TCR beta V segments appeared in productive rearrangements about 87% or about 30% of the time, broadly matching IMGT annotations. Compared with the approximately 720-donor mean, donors in an Asian-associated ancestry cluster had fewer N-insertions in productive TCRs, according to a later genetic analysis. A total of 150 to 200 TCR beta chains were listed by the study as associated with cytomegalovirus. Correlated functional status among segregating V segments might be attributable to linkage disequilibrium, but an unknown experimental factor could not be ruled out. Sequencing depth was assumed to be roughly uniform across donors in the presence/absence analyses, though that assumption may not hold. In a later analysis, HLA-associated TCR beta chains were found to be more clonally expanded and to have lower generation probabilities than equally common non-associated chains. In a later analysis, TCR association rates were found to vary across HLA loci, with the most associated TCRs seen for DRB1 alleles and the fewest for HLA-C alleles. A cluster of highly shared sequence variants was judged likely to represent a technical artifact of the sequencing pipeline. The classifier was reported to diagnose cytomegalovirus status with high specificity and sensitivity in both the original and validation cohorts. The 87-base-pair reads could not distinguish some IMGT-functional V segments, including TRBV6-2 and TRBV6-3, so those segments were excluded. Because counts were too low, roughly 18 rarely observed V segments, including chromosome 9 orphons, were left out of the earlier analysis of approximately 580 of the donors. Because HLA typing was unavailable for some donors at each locus, only the typed subset was used in association tests. A further reported finding was that TCR beta sequences accurately predicted the HLA-A and HLA-B alleles for most subjects in the first cohort. Strong co-occurrence of HLA alleles, especially DR and DQ, made assigning TCR associations to individual alleles difficult. In a later genetic analysis, a missense DCLRE1C variant was associated with V-gene and J-gene trimming of TCR beta chains, and the association was replicated in an independent cohort. Most CMV-associated TCR beta chains appeared to be HLA-restricted in a later analysis, and the HLA associations seemed to be driven largely by CMV exposure. In this cohort, only TCR beta chains were sequenced, and detectable features were limited by the absence of alpha or paired-chain data. According to a later analysis, parvovirus B19, influenza, CMV and Epstein-Barr virus appeared linked to several top co-occurrence clusters. Immune exposure information for the cohort was limited to CMV serostatus. It was suggested by the authors that the approach could potentially be generalized to other disease states and immunological phenotypes. Specific HLA alleles were associated with over 15,000 TCR beta sequences at a false discovery rate of 0.05 in a later analysis. In vitro tests confirmed that three of the cytomegalovirus-associated TCR beta chains recognize cytomegalovirus antigens. Across donors, most TCR sequences were observed very rarely, whereas some public TCRs were present in many individuals.

A remark on this clone: The target of this receptor is not known. Per-base quality was not reported, and no clone a single base away is much larger than it.

Per the germline V gene (reference sequence), LNHNV is the CDR1 and YYDKDF is the CDR2. The CDR3 sequence holds 14 residues, the cysteine and phenylalanine included. The read is trimmed to its CDR3 DNA, 42 bases read in frame from base 1. At the junction V is shortened by 3 bases and J by 3 bases, with 11 bases in between. In total, 600 or so healthy bone marrow donors made up the cohort. All cohort members were sampled while nominally healthy, although unrecorded immune exposures were likely present. The donor tested CMV seronegative, placing the donor among the 350 to 400 seronegative members of the cohort. Each donor provided a peripheral blood sample, and peripheral blood mononuclear cells were used for TCR beta sequencing. Genomic DNA was extracted from the blood cell samples with the Qiagen DNeasy Blood Extraction Kit. The method behind the library was the immunoSEQ multiplex PCR assay. A mixture of 60 forward primers for TCR Vbeta segments and 13 reverse primers for TCR Jbeta segments was used in the multiplex PCR. The CDR3 region of rearranged TCR beta genes was amplified from genomic DNA with a multiplex PCR assay. Amplified TCR beta libraries were sequenced as 87-base-pair reads on the Illumina HiSeq System. The authors processed their data as follows. In a later analysis, 80 million or so unique TCR beta chains were counted across the roughly 670 repertoires, and about 10 million of these chains were shared by at least two donors. Raw reads were error-corrected and collapsed into unique sequences with a nearest-neighbor algorithm that merged closely related sequences to remove PCR and sequencing errors. Alignment of CDR3 sequences to IMGT reference sequences was used to assign V, D and J gene segments. Each retained sequence needed at least a six-nucleotide match to both a V gene segment and a J gene segment. A rearrangement counted as productive if the CDR3 had no stop codons and remained in frame with V and J, and every other rearrangement counted as non-productive. CDR3 was defined according to IMGT convention as the region running from the second conserved V-encoded cysteine to the conserved J-encoded phenylalanine. In an earlier analysis of some 550 of the donors, sequences lacking an unambiguous match to a single V gene segment were excluded. In an earlier analysis of approximately 590 of the donors, a V segment was called functional when productive rearrangements were above 56.7%, and segregating when the standard deviation between donors exceeded 5%. A statistical classification framework was built to diagnose cytomegalovirus status from the catalog of TCR beta chain sequences. A later analysis assigned V and J genes by comparing TCR nucleotide sequences with IMGT/GENE-DB human TR gene sequences. A later analysis assigned CDR3 sequences and most-parsimonious VDJ recombination scenarios with the TCRdist pipeline. In a later analysis, each TCR beta chain was defined by its CDR3 amino acid sequence together with its V-gene family, and reads without a unique V-gene family were excluded. In a later analysis, around 600 highly shared, low-generation-probability nucleotide sequences were removed to address suspected cross-contamination and a sequencing artifact. A later analysis calculated a clonal expansion index for each public chain from normalized within-repertoire ranks of inferred template counts. Generation probabilities in a later analysis came from a VDJ recombination model fitted to out-of-frame rearrangements, and those results were checked against IGoR. A later analysis scored TCR-TCR, TCR-HLA and TCR-CMV co-occurrence with hypergeometric tests, applying a repertoire-size bias correction to TCR pairs. In a later analysis, false discovery rates were estimated by permuting HLA or CMV assignments 20 times. In a later analysis, co-occurring TCRs were grouped using DBSCAN, with TCRdist sequence similarity added in when clustering inside HLA-allele-positive subsets. Repertoires with fewer than 30,000 or more than 120,000 public chains, plus five repertoires with anomalous nucleotide sharing, were excluded from co-occurrence clustering. TCRdb re-hosts the immuneACCESS table, in-frame sequences only. Its copies lack some clones; in the studies checked, an unresolved V gene accounts for under half of them, and the cause for the rest is not known. The D gene and trimming were derived from the DNA, and the V and J assignments and clone size from that table. This sample is represented by some 80,000 clones; about 80% of them were singletons. 3% to 3.5% of the sample is taken by the ten largest.

Sequencing was performed on PBMCs. This chain joins TRBV15 to TRBJ1-1, with TRBD1 tentatively as D gene (6 bases match). This receptor was obtained from a man aged 35-49 years in good health and CMV-seronegative. The sequenced DNA is TGTGCCACCAGCAGGAGGGGGGGGGACACTGAAGCTTTCTTT. It is translated as CATSRRGGDTEAFF.